This T cell receptor beta chain is from a study of blood T cell repertoires in COVID-19. Study details: Samples taken during acute and convalescent COVID-19 were collected in the United States, Italy and Spain.

This CDR3 comprises 12 residues. Germline lookup yields CDR1 MDHEN and CDR2 SYDVKM. Only in-frame clones appear in the TCRdb table, and some are missing; sequencing was by immunoSEQ multiplex PCR. There are 100,000 to 150,000 clones in the sample; roughly four fifths occur only once, and roughly 10% lies in the top ten. The gene calls are TRBV28 and TRBJ2-7; 8 bases line up with TRBD1. The sample consisted of peripheral blood. The clonotype was recovered from a man aged 40-49 years with active or convalescent COVID-19. The CDR3 DNA reads as TGTGCATCCGGGGACAGGATCTACGAGCAGTACTTC. This gives the protein CASGDRIYEQYF.